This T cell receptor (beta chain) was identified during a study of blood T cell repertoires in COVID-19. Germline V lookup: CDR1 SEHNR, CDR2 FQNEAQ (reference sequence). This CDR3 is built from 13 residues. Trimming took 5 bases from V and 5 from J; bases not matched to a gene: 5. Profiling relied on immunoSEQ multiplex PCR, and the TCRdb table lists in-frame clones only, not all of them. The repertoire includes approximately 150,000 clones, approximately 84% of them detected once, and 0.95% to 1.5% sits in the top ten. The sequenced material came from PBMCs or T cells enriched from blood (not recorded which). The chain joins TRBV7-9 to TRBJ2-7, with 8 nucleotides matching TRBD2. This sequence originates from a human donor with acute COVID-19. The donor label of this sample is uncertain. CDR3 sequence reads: CASSKGLDNEQYF. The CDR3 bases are TGTGCCAGCAGCAAGGGACTAGATAACGAGCAGTACTTC. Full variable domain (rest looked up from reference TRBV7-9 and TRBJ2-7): DTGVSQNPRHKITKRGQNVTFRCDPISEHNRLYWYRQTLGQGPEFLTYFQNEAQLEKSRLLSDRFSAERPKGSFSTLEIQRTEQGDSAMYLCASSKGLDNEQYFGPGTRLTVT.